The rows below give T cell receptor beta chains drawn from one sample of a study of blood T cells in healthy people across ages. TCRdb used MiXCR to reprocess the 5' RACE reads, holding one entry per CDR3 protein. The sample has some 930,000 distinct CDR3 sequences; 25% to 35% are singletons. The same sample was also used in a study of T cells of mothers and their children.

The sequenced sample consisted of blood. These receptors came from a woman aged 40 to 49 in good health. Each CDR3 is given with its conserved first and last residue. Each record gives: J gene, CDR3 length, D gene, clone size, V gene, CDR3 protein, CDR3 DNA. D genes are given only for firm matches. Clone size is shown for a subset of rows, as once, few, many or a class of expanded clone.

>TRBJ2-1|15|-|many|TRBV2
CASSVGQLTYNEQFF
TGTGCCAGCAGTGTGGGCCAGTTAACCTACAATGAGCAGTTCTTC
>TRBJ1-1|14|-|-|TRBV5-1
CASSDPGGSTEAFF
TGCGCCAGCAGCGACCCGGGGGGGAGCACTGAAGCTTTCTTT
>TRBJ2-1|17|TRBD2|-|TRBV27
CASSLFTGFAGDNEQFF
TGTGCCAGCAGTTTATTTACTGGGTTCGCGGGAGATAATGAGCAGTTCTTC
>TRBJ1-2|13|-|-|TRBV7-2
CASSLVQGSGYTF
TGTGCCAGCAGCTTGGTCCAGGGAAGTGGCTACACCTTC
>TRBJ1-5|14|-|-|TRBV20-1
CSASGASYNQPQHF
TGCAGTGCGTCAGGGGCGAGCTACAATCAGCCCCAGCATTTT
>TRBJ2-1|17|-|-|TRBV6-1
CASSERWQLDLHNEQFF
TGTGCCAGCAGTGAAAGGTGGCAACTGGACCTCCACAATGAGCAGTTCTTC
>TRBJ1-1|13|-|many|TRBV6-5
CASIGFMNTEAFF
TGTGCCAGCATCGGGTTTATGAACACTGAAGCTTTCTTT
>TRBJ1-1|13|TRBD1|few|TRBV19
CASSTQGVGEAFF
TGTGCCAGTAGTACGCAGGGGGTCGGTGAAGCTTTCTTT
>TRBJ2-5|13|-|-|TRBV7-2
CASTLGGVQPQYF
TGTGCCAGCACCTTGGGGGGAGTTCAGCCCCAGTACTTC
>TRBJ2-7|16|-|-|TRBV12-3/TRBV12-4
CASSLDSGLEAYEQYF
TGTGCCAGCAGTTTAGATTCTGGTCTTGAAGCCTACGAGCAGTACTTC
>TRBJ2-1|17|TRBD2|-|TRBV5-1
CASSLEALAGAYNEQFF
TGCGCCAGCAGCTTGGAGGCCCTAGCGGGCGCCTACAATGAGCAGTTCTTC
>TRBJ2-7|13|-|many|TRBV25-1
CASSVRDSYEQYF
TGTGCCAGCAGTGTTCGGGACTCCTACGAGCAGTACTTC
>TRBJ2-5|15|-|-|TRBV5-1
CASREGLGRGETQYF
TGCGCTAGCAGAGAGGGACTCGGGAGAGGGGAGACCCAGTACTTC
>TRBJ1-2|16|-|-|TRBV7-9
CASSKKGPKRDYGHTF
TGTGCCAGCAGCAAAAAAGGCCCCAAGAGAGACTATGGCCACACCTTC
>TRBJ1-2|14|-|many|TRBV25-1
CASSEPGANYGYTF
TGTGCCAGCAGTGAACCGGGGGCTAACTATGGCTACACCTTC
>TRBJ1-5|13|-|few|TRBV6-5
CASRTRQNQPQHF
TGTGCCAGCAGAACCCGACAGAATCAGCCCCAGCATTTT
>TRBJ2-3|15|-|-|TRBV7-3
CASSLSVFQTDTQYF
TGTGCCAGCAGCTTATCCGTCTTTCAGACAGATACGCAGTATTTT
>TRBJ2-1|13|-|few|TRBV7-2
CASSFGRTYEQFF
TGTGCCAGCAGCTTCGGACGGACCTACGAGCAGTTCTTC
>TRBJ2-2|14|-|-|TRBV20-1
CSARRGGSTGELFF
TGCAGTGCCAGGAGGGGGGGGAGCACCGGGGAGCTGTTTTTT
>TRBJ1-2|17|-|few|TRBV9
CASSVGGGDSPIYGYTF
TGTGCCAGCAGCGTAGGGGGAGGGGACTCGCCAATCTATGGCTACACCTTC
>TRBJ2-3|16|TRBD2|-|TRBV2
CASSVTLAGGTDTQYF
TGTGCCAGCAGTGTAACTCTAGCGGGGGGCACAGATACGCAGTATTTT